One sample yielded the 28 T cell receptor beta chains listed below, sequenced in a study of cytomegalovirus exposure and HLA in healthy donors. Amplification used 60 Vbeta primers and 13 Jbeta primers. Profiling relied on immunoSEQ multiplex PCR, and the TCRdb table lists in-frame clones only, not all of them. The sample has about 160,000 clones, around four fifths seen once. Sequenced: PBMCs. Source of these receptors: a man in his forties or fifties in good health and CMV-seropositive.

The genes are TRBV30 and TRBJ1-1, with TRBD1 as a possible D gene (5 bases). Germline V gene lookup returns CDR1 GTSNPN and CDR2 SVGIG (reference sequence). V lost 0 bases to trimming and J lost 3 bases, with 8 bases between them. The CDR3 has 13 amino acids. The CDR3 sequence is CAWSVVGDTEAFF. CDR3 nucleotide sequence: TGTGCCTGGAGTGTGGTAGGGGACACTGAAGCTTTCTTT.

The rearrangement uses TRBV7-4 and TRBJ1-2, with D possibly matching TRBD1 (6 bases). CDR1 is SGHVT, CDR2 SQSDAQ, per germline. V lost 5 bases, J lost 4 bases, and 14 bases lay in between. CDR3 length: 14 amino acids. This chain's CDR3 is CASSQRGKFYGYTF. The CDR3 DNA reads TGTGCCAGCAGCCAGAGGGGGAAATTCTATGGCTACACCTTC.

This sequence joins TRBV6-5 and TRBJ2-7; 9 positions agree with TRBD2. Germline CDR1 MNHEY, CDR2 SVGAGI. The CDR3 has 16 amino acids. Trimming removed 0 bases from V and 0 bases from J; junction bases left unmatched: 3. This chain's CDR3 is CASSYSTSGSSYEQYF. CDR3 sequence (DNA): TGTGCCAGCAGTTACTCGACTAGCGGAAGCTCCTACGAGCAGTACTTC.

The CDR3 nucleotides read TGTGCCAGCAGCTCAAACTCTGGGGCCAACGTCCTGACTTTC. It is translated as CASSSNSGANVLTF. The chain joins TRBV7-3 to TRBJ2-6; D gene unclear. V shed 4 bases and J shed 0 bases, with 4 bases lying between them. The CDR3 contains 14 residues. Germline V gene lookup returns CDR1 SGHTA and CDR2 FQGTGA.

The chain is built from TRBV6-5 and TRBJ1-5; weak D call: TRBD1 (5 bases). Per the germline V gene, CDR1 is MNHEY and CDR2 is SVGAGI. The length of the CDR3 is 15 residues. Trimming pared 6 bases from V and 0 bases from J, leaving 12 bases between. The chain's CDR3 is CASSPDTNSNQPQHF. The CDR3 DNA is TGTGCCAGCAGCCCGGACACGAATAGCAATCAGCCCCAGCATTTT.

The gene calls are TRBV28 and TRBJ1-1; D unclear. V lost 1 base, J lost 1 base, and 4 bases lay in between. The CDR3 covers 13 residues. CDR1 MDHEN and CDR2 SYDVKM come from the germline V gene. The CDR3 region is CASSLFRNTEAFF. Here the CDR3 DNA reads TGTGCCAGCAGTTTATTTCGGAACACTGAAGCTTTCTTT. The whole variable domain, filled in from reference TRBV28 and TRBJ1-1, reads DVKVTQSSRYLVKRTGEKVFLECVQDMDHENMFWYRQDPGLGLRLIYFSYDVKMKEKGDIPEGYSVSREKKERFSLILESASTNQTSMYLCASSLFRNTEAFFGQGTRLTVV.

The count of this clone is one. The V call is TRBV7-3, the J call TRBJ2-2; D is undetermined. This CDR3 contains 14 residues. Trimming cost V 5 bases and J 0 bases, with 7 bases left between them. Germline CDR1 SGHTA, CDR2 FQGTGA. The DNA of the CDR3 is TGTGCCAGCAGCGCAACAGCGAACACCGGGGAGCTGTTTTTT. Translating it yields CASSATANTGELFF.

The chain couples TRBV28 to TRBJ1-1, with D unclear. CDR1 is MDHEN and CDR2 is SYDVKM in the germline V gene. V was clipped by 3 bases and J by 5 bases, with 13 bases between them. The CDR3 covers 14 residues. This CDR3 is CASSLALAGTEAFF. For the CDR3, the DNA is TGTGCCAGCAGTTTGGCGCTGGCAGGAACTGAAGCTTTCTTT.

The CDR3 sequence is CASSLVTGPDTQYF. CDR3 coding DNA: TGCGCCAGCAGCTTGGTGACAGGGCCAGATACGCAGTATTTT. The V and J genes are TRBV5-1 and TRBJ2-3; 7 positions agree with TRBD1. Germline-derived CDR1 and CDR2 are SGHRS and YFSETQ. V lost 0 bases, J lost 4 bases, and 2 bases stayed unmatched. This CDR3 has 14 residues.

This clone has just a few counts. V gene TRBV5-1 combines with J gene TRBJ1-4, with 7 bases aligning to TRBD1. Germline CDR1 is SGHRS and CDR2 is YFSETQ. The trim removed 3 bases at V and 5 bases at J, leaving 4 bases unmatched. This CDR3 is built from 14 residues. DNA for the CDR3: TGCGCCAGCAGCTCGGGACAGCAAAATGAAAAACTGTTTTTT. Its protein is CASSSGQQNEKLFF. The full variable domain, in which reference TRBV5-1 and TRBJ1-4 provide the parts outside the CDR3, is KAGVTQTPRYLIKTRGQQVTLSCSPISGHRSVSWYQQTPGQGLQFLFEYFSETQRNKGNFPGRFSGRQFSNSRSEMNVSTLELGDSALYLCASSSGQQNEKLFFGSGTQLSVL.

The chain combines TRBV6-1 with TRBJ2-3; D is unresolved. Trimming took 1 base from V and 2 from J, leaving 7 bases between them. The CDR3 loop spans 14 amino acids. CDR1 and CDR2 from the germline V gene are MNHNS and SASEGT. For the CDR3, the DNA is TGTGCCAGCAGTGAAGGGTGGGCCACAGATACGCAGTATTTT. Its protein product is CASSEGWATDTQYF.

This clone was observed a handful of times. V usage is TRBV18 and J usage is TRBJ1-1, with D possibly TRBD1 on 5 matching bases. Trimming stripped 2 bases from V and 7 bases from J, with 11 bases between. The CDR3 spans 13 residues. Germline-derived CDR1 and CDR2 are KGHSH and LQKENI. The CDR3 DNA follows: TGTGCCAGCTCACCATCACAGGAGTTTGAAGCTTTCTTT. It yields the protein CASSPSQEFEAFF.

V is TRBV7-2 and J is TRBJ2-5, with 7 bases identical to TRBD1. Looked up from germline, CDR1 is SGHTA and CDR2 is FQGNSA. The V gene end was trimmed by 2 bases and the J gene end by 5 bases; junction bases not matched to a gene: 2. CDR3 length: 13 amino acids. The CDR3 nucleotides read TGTGCCAGCAGCTTACAGGGGGATGAGACCCAGTACTTC. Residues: CASSLQGDETQYF. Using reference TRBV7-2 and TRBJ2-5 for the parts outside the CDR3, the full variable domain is GAGVSQSPSNKVTEKGKDVELRCDPISGHTALYWYRQSLGQGLEFLIYFQGNSAPDKSGLPSDRFSAERTGGSVSTLTIQRTQQEDSAVYLCASSLQGDETQYFGPGTRLLVL.

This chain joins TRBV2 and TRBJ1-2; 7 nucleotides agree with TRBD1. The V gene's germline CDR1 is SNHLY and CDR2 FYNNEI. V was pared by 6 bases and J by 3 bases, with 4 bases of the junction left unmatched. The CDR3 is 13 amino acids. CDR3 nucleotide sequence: TGTGCCAGCAGAACCAGGGGGTACTATGGCTACACCTTC. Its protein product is CASRTRGYYGYTF.

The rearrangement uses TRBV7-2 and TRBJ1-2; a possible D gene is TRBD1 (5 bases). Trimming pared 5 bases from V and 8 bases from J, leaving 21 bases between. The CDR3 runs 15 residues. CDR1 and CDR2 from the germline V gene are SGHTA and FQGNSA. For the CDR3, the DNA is TGTGCCAGCAGCCCGAACGGGGGAACGGCGATAGGCTACACCTTC. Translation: CASSPNGGTAIGYTF.

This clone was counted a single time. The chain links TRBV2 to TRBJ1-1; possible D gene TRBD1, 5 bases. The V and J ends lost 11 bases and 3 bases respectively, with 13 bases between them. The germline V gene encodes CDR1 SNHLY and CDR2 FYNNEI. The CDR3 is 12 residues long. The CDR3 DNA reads TGTGCCGGGAGGGGCATCGACACTGAAGCTTTCTTT. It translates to CAGRGIDTEAFF.

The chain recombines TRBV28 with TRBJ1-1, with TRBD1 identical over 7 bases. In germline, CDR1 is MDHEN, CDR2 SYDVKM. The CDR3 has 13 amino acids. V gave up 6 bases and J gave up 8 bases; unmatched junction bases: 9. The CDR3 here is CASSSGQETEAFF. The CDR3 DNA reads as TGTGCCAGCAGCTCCGGACAGGAGACCGAAGCTTTCTTT.

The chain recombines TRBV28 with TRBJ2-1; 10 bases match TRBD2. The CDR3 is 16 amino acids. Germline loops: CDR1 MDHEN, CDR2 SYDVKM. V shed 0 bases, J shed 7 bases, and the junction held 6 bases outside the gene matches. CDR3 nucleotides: TGTGCCAGCAGTTTATGGGCTAGCGGGAGAGGTAATGAGCAGTTCTTC. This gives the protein CASSLWASGRGNEQFF.

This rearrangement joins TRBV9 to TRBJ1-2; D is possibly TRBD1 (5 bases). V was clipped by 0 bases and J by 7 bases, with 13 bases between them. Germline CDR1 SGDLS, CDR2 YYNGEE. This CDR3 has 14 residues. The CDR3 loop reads CASSVEAREGGYTF. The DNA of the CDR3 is TGTGCCAGCAGCGTAGAGGCCAGGGAGGGTGGCTACACCTTC.

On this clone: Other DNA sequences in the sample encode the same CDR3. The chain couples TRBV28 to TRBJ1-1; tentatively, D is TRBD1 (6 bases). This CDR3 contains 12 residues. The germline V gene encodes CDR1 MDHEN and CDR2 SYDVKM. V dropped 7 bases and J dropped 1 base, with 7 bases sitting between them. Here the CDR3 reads CASTRGNTEAFF. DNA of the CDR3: TGTGCCAGCACCAGGGGGAACACTGAAGCTTTCTTT.

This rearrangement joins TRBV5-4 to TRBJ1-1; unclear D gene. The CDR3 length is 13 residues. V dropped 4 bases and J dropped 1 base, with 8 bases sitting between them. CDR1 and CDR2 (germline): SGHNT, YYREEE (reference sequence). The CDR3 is CASSPTSNTEAFF. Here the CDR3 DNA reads TGTGCCAGCAGCCCGACTTCGAACACTGAAGCTTTCTTT.

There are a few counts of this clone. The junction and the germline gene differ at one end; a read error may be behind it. The CDR3 sequence: CASSLLGTGANGLTF. Written as DNA, the CDR3 is TGCGCCAGCAGCTTGCTGGGAACTGGGGCCAACGGCCTGACTTTC. J is TRBJ2-6 and V is TRBV5-1; D perhaps matches TRBD1 (5 bases). CDR1 is SGHRS and CDR2 is YFSETQ in the germline V gene. This CDR3 has 15 amino acids.

CDR3: CASSLAAGANTGELFF. The CDR3 DNA is TGTGCCAGCAGCTTAGCGGCGGGGGCGAACACCGGGGAGCTGTTTTTT. The J gene is TRBJ2-2, the V gene TRBV7-9, with 7 bases that match TRBD2. The V gene end was trimmed by 0 bases and the J gene end by 0 bases; junction bases not matched to a gene: 1. Germline V gives CDR1 SEHNR, CDR2 FQNEAQ (reference sequence). This CDR3 comprises 16 residues.

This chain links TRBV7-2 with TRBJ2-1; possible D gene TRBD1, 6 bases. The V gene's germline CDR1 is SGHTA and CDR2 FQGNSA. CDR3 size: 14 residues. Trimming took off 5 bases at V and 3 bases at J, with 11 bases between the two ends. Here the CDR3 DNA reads TGTGCCAGCAGCCCCGGACAGATCTACAATGAGCAGTTCTTC. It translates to CASSPGQIYNEQFF. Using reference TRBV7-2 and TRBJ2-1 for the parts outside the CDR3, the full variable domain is GAGVSQSPSNKVTEKGKDVELRCDPISGHTALYWYRQSLGQGLEFLIYFQGNSAPDKSGLPSDRFSAERTGGSVSTLTIQRTQQEDSAVYLCASSPGQIYNEQFFGPGTRLTVL.

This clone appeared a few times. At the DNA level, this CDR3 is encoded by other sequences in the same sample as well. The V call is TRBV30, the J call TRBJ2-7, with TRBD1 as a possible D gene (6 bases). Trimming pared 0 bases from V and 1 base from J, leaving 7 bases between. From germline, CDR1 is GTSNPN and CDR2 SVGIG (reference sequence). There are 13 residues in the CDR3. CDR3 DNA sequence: TGTGCCTGGAGTGTCGGACAGTCCTACGAGCAGTACTTC. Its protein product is CAWSVGQSYEQYF. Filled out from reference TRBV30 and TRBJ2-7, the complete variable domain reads SQTIHQWPATLVQPVGSPLSLECTVEGTSNPNLYWYRQAAGRGLQLLFYSVGIGQISSEVPQNLSASRPQDRQFILSSKKLLLSDSGFYLCAWSVGQSYEQYFGPGTRLTVT.

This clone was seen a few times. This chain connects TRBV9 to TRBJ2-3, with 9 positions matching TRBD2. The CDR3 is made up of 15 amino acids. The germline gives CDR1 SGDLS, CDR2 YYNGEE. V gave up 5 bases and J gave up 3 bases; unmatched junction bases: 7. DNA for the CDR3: TGTGCCAGCAGTGGCCTTAGCGGGAGAACAGATACGCAGTATTTT. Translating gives CASSGLSGRTDTQYF.

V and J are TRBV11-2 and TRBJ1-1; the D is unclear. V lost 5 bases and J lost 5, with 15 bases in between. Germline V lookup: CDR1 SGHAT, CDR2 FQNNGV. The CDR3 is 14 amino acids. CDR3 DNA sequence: TGTGCCAGCAGCCTCTCCGGGAGCCGGACTGAAGCTTTCTTT. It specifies CASSLSGSRTEAFF.

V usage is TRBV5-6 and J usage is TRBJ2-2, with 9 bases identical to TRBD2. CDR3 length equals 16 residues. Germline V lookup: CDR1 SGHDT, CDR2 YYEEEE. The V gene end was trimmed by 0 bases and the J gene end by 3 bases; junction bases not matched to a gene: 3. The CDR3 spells CASSLAGTSYTGELFF. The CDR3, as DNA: TGTGCCAGCAGCTTGGCCGGGACTAGCTACACCGGGGAGCTGTTTTTT. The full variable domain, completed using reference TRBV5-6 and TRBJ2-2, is DAGVTQSPTHLIKTRGQQVTLRCSPKSGHDTVSWYQQALGQGPQFIFQYYEEEERQRGNFPDRFSGHQFPNYSSELNVNALLLGDSALYLCASSLAGTSYTGELFFGEGSRLTVL.